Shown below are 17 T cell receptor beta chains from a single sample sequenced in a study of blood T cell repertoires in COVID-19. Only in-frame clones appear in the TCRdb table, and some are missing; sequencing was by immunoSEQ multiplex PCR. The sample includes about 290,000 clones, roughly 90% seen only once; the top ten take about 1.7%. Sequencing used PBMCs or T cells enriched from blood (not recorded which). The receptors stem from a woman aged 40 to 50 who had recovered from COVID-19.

This CDR3 reads CASYGLWGDTEAFF. CDR3 coding DNA: TGTGCCAGCTACGGACTGTGGGGTGACACTGAAGCTTTCTTT. The genes are TRBV27 and TRBJ1-1; D is unclear. This CDR3 comprises 14 residues. The V gene lost 8 bases and the J gene lost 3 bases, with 16 bases spanning the gap. The germline CDR1 and CDR2 sequences are MNHEY and SMNVEV (reference sequence).

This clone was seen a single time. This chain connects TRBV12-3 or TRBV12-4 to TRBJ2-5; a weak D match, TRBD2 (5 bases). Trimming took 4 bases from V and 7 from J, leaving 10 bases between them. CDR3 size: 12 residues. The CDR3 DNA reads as TGTGCCAGCAGTTCCGCGGGTGGGACCCAGTACTTC. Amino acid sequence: CASSSAGGTQYF.

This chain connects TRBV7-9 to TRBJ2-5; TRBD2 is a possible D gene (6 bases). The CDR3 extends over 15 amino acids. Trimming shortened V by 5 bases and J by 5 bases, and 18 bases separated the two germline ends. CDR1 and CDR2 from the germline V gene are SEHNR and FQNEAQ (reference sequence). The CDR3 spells CASSPEGRSWETQYF. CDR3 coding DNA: TGTGCCAGCAGCCCCGAAGGGAGGTCGTGGGAGACCCAGTACTTC.

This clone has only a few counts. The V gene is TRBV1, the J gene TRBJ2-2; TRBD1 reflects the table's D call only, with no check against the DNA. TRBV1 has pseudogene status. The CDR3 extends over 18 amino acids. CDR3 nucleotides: TGCACCAGCAGCCAAGAAGACAAGGGGGTGGGTAACACCGGGGAGCTGTTTTTT. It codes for CTSSQEDKGVGNTGELFF.

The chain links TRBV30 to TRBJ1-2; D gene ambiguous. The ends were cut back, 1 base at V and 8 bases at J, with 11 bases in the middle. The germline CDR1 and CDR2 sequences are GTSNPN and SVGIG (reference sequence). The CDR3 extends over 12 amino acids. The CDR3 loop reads CAWSDQARGYTF. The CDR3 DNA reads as TGTGCCTGGAGTGACCAGGCCCGGGGCTACACCTTC.

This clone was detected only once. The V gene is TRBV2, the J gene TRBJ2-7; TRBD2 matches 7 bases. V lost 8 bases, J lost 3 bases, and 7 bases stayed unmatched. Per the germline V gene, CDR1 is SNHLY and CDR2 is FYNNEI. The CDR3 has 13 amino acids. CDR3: CASALAENYEQYF. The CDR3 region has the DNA TGTGCCAGCGCCCTAGCGGAAAACTACGAGCAGTACTTC.

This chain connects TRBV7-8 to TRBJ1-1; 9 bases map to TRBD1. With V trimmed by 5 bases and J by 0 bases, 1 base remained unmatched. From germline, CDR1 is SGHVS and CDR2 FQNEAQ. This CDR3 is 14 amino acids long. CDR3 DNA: TGTGCCAGCAGCACAGGGGGCTTGAACACTGAAGCTTTCTTT. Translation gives CASSTGGLNTEAFF.

The CDR3 region has the DNA TGTGCCAGCAGCTTGGGAGGGGGTTTAGACTATGGCTACACCTTC. It yields the protein CASSLGGGLDYGYTF. The chain links TRBV5-6 to TRBJ1-2; a weak D match, TRBD1 (6 bases). The V gene's germline CDR1 is SGHDT and CDR2 YYEEEE. V shed 0 bases and J shed 3 bases, with 12 bases lying between them. There are 15 residues in the CDR3.

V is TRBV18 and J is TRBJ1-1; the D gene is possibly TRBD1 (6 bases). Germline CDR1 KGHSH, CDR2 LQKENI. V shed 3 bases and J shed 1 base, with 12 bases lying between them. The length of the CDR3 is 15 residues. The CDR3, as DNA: TGTGCCAGCTCACCCTACCAGGGGTCGAACACTGAAGCTTTCTTT. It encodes CASSPYQGSNTEAFF.

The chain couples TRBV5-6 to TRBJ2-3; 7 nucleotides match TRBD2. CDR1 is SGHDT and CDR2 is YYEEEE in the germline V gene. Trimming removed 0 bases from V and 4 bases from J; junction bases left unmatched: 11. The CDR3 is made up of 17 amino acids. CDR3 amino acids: CASSLETGRGVADTQYF. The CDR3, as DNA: TGTGCCAGCAGCTTGGAAACGGGACGGGGGGTCGCAGATACGCAGTATTTT. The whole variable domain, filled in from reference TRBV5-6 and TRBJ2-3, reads DAGVTQSPTHLIKTRGQQVTLRCSPKSGHDTVSWYQQALGQGPQFIFQYYEEEERQRGNFPDRFSGHQFPNYSSELNVNALLLGDSALYLCASSLETGRGVADTQYFGPGTRLTVL.

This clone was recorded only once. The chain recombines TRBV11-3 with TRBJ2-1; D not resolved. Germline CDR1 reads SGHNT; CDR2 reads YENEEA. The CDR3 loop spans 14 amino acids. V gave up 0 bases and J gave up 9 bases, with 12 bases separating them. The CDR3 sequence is CASSLDPVYGEQFF. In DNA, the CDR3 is TGTGCCAGCAGCTTAGATCCCGTTTACGGTGAGCAGTTCTTC. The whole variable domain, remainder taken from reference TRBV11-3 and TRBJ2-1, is EAGVVQSPRYKIIEKKQPVAFWCNPISGHNTLYWYLQNLGQGPELLIRYENEEAVDDSQLPKDRFSAERLKGVDSTLKIQPAELGDSAVYLCASSLDPVYGEQFFGPGTRLTVL.

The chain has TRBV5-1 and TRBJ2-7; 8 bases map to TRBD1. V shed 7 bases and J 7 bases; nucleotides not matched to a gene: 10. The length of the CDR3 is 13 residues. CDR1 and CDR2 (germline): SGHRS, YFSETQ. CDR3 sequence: CASGTGGRGEQYF. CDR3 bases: TGCGCCAGCGGCACAGGGGGAAGAGGGGAGCAGTACTTC.

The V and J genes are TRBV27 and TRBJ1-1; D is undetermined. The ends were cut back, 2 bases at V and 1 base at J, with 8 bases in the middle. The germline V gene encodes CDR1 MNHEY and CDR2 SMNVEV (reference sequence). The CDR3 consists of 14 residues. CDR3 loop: CASSLIRGNTEAFF. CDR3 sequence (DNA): TGTGCCAGCAGTTTAATTCGGGGGAACACTGAAGCTTTCTTT.

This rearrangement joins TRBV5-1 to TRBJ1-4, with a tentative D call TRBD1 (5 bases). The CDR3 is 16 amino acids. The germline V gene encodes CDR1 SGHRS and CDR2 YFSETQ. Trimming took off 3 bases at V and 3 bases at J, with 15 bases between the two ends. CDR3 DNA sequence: TGCGCCAGCAGCTGGTCAACAGGAGCCTCTAATGAAAAACTGTTTTTT. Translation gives CASSWSTGASNEKLFF.

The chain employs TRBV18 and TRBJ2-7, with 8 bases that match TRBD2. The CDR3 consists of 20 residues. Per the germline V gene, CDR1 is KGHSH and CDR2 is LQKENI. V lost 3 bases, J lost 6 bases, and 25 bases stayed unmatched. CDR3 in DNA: TGTGCCAGCTCACCTCGATGGGTCTTGTTCAATGGGACTAGATTCGCCGAGCAGTACTTC. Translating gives CASSPRWVLFNGTRFAEQYF.

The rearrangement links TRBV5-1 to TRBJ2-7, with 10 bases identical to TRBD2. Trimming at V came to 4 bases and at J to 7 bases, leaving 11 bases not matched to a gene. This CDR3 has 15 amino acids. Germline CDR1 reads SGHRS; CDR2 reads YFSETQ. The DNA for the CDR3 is TGCGCCAGCAGCCCCTCGGCTAGCGGGGGTGGGGAGCAGTACTTC. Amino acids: CASSPSASGGGEQYF. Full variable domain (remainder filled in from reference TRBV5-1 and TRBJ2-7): KAGVTQTPRYLIKTRGQQVTLSCSPISGHRSVSWYQQTPGQGLQFLFEYFSETQRNKGNFPGRFSGRQFSNSRSEMNVSTLELGDSALYLCASSPSASGGGEQYFGPGTRLTVT.

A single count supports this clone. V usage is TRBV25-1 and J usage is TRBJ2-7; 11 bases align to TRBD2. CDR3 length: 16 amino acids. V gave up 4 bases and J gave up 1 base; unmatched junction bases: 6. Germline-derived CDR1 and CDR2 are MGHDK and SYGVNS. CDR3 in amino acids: CASSGGLAVTSYEQYF. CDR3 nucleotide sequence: TGTGCCAGCAGTGGGGGACTAGCGGTAACTTCCTACGAGCAGTACTTC.